The 9 T cell receptor beta chains below come from one sample, sequenced in a study of cytomegalovirus exposure and HLA in healthy donors. The PCR ran on 60 Vbeta and 13 Jbeta primers. Produced via immunoSEQ multiplex PCR; TCRdb's table is partial and in-frame only. The sample consists of 100,000 or so clones, around three quarters of them appearing once. The sample taken for sequencing was PBMCs. The receptors derive from a female donor in good health and CMV-seronegative.

The chain uses TRBV5-6 and TRBJ2-3, with 13 bases fitting TRBD2. Germline-derived CDR1 and CDR2 are SGHDT and YYEEEE. The CDR3 length is 16 residues. V shed 4 bases, J shed 2 bases, and the junction held 4 bases outside the gene matches. CDR3 DNA: TGTGCCAGCAGCCGGACTAGCGGGGGAAACACAGATACGCAGTATTTT. Encoded protein: CASSRTSGGNTDTQYF.

The rearrangement links TRBV27 to TRBJ1-1; 10 bases line up with TRBD1. V gave up 6 bases and J gave up 5 bases; unmatched junction bases: 15. This CDR3 region has 17 residues. Per the germline V gene, CDR1 is MNHEY and CDR2 is SMNVEV (reference sequence). CDR3 sequence: CASRLLRDRGDRTEAFF. CDR3 coding DNA: TGTGCCAGCAGGCTCCTCCGGGACAGGGGAGATCGGACTGAAGCTTTCTTT.

A single count supports this clone. The chain is built from TRBV6-1 and TRBJ1-1; D possibly corresponds to TRBD1 (5 bases). The CDR3 has 15 amino acids. The V gene's germline CDR1 is MNHNS and CDR2 SASEGT. V was cut by 2 bases and J by 5 bases, with 15 bases left in between. Here the CDR3 DNA reads TGTGCCAGCAGTGAAAGGGTGGGCAGGGTAACTGAAGCTTTCTTT. Translation: CASSERVGRVTEAFF.

The chain combines TRBV11-2 with TRBJ2-7; D gene ambiguous. The ends were cut back, 0 bases at V and 0 bases at J, with 9 bases in the middle. The germline gives CDR1 SGHAT, CDR2 FQNNGV. There are 15 residues in the CDR3. In nucleotides, the CDR3 is TGTGCCAGCAGCTTAGATACCCTGAGCTCCTACGAGCAGTACTTC. This translates into CASSLDTLSSYEQYF.

J is TRBJ1-2 and V is TRBV10-2, with D hard to call. There are 13 residues in the CDR3. The ends were cut back, 2 bases at V and 2 bases at J, with 6 bases in the middle. Germline lookup yields CDR1 WSHSY and CDR2 SAAADI. For the CDR3, the DNA is TGCGCCAGCAGTGAGGACGGGAACTATGGCTACACCTTC. This codes for CASSEDGNYGYTF.

The rearrangement joins TRBV6-1 to TRBJ2-7; 8 bases line up with TRBD1. The V and J ends lost 8 bases and 5 bases, in that order; junction bases with no gene match: 5. The CDR3 has 12 amino acids. CDR1 is MNHNS and CDR2 is SASEGT in the germline V gene. The DNA of the CDR3 is TGTGCCAGCCGGACAGGGAACCACGAGCAGTACTTC. It specifies CASRTGNHEQYF.

J is TRBJ2-3 and V is TRBV21-1; the table's TRBD2 call for D was not verified on the DNA. TRBV21-1 is described as a pseudogene. This CDR3 is built from 14 residues. CDR3 DNA: TGTGCCAGCACCCCGTTGCGGGGCACAGATACGCAGTATTTT. Protein: CASTPLRGTDTQYF.

The chain combines TRBV15 with TRBJ1-3, with no clear D. CDR3 size: 14 residues. The V end lost 0 bases, the J end lost 7 bases, and 10 bases lay between the germline ends. The germline CDR1 and CDR2 sequences are LNHNV and YYDKDF (reference sequence). The CDR3 bases are TGTGCCACCAGCAGAGAGAGTGGCAGGAACACCATATATTTT. This codes for CATSRESGRNTIYF.

V gene TRBV2 combines with J gene TRBJ2-5, with 7 bases lining up with TRBD1. The CDR3 length is 18 residues. Germline V CDR1 and CDR2: SNHLY, FYNNEI. V was clipped by 3 bases and J by 5 bases; unmatched bases: 18. CDR3 residues: CASSDGTAFRFGLETQYF. As DNA, the CDR3 is TGTGCCAGCAGTGATGGGACAGCGTTTCGTTTTGGGTTGGAGACCCAGTACTTC.